The sequence of this T cell receptor beta chain was determined in a study of shared clonotypes between healthy human individuals. The study's findings and limits: Among donors, the sharing of clonotypes was expected to be influenced by sequencing depth. In several donors, about 5% of naive CD4 clonotypes appeared in common.

Looked up from germline, CDR1 is SGHTA and CDR2 is FQGNSA. This CDR3 comprises 14 residues. Losses at the gene ends were 5 bases for V and 5 bases for J; bases not matched to a gene: 6. Regarding this clone: Its antigen is as yet unknown.

Produced via immunoSEQ multiplex PCR; TCRdb's table is partial and in-frame only. In the table there are 600,000 or so clones, approximately 95% of which are singletons. Cells designated naive CD8 were CD45RO-negative and were positively selected for CCR7, with terminally differentiated effector memory CD45RA+ cells excluded. Donors comprised only Caucasian adults living in Nashville, Tennessee. This TCR was sampled from a woman aged 25 to 39 in good health. Sequenced material: naive CD8+ T cells sorted from blood. V gene TRBV7-2 combines with J gene TRBJ2-7; the match to TRBD1 covers 10 bases. CDR3 sequence: CASSLRDRGHEQYF. CDR3 bases: TGTGCCAGCAGCCTCCGGGACAGGGGTCACGAGCAGTACTTC.